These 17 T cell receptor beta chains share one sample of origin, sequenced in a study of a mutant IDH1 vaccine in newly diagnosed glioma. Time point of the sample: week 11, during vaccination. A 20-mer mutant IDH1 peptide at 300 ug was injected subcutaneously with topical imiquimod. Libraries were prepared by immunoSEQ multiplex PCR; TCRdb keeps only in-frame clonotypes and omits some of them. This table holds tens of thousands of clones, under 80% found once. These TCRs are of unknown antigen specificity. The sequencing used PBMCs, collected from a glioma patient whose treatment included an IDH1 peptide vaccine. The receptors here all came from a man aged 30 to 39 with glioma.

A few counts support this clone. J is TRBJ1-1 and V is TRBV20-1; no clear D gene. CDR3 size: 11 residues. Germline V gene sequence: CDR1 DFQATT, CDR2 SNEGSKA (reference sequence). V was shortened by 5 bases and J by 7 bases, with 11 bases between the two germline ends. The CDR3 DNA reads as TGCAGTGCTCCTCTTAGGAGTGAAGCTTTCTTT. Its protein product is CSAPLRSEAFF.

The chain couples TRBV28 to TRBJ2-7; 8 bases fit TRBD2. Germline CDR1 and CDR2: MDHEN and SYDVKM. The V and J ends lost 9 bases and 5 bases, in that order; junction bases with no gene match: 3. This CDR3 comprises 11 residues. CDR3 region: CASFGGDEQYF. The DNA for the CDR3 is TGTGCCAGTTTCGGGGGGGACGAGCAGTACTTC.

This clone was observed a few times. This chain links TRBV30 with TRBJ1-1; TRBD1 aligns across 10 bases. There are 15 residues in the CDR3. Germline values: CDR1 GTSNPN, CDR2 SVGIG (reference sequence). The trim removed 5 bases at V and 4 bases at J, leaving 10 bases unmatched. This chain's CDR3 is CAWGTGEEFFTEAFF. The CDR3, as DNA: TGTGCCTGGGGGACAGGGGAGGAATTTTTCACTGAAGCTTTCTTT.

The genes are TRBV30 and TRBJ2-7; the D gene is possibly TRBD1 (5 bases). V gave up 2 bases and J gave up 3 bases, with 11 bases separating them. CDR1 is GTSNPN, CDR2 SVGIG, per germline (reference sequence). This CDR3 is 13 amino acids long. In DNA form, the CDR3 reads TGTGCCTGGAGTCCCCCAGGGTTCTACGAGCAGTACTTC. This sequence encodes CAWSPPGFYEQYF.

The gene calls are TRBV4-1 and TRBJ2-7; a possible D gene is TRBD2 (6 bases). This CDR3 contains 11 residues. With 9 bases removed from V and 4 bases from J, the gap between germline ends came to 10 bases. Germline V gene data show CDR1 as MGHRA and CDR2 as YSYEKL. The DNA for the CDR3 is TGCGCCAGTTGGAGCGGGTACGAGCAGTACTTC. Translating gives CASWSGYEQYF.

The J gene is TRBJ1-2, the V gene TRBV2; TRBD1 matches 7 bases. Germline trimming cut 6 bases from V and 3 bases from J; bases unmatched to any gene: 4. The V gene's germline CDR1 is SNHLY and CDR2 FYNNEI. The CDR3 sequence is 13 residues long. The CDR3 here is CASSATGDYGYTF. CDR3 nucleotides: TGTGCCAGCAGCGCCACAGGGGACTATGGCTACACCTTC. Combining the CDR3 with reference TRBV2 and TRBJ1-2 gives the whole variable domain EPEVTQTPSHQVTQMGQEVILRCVPISNHLYFYWYRQILGQKVEFLVSFYNNEISEKSEIFDDQFSVERPDGSNFTLKIRSTKLEDSAMYFCASSATGDYGYTFGSGTRLTVV.

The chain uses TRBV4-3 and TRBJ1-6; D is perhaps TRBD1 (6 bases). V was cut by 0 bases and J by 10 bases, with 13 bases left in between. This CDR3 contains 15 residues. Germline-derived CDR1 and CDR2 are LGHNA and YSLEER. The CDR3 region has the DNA TGCGCCAGCAGCCAAGATCTTGGGGGCTGGTCACCCCTCCACTTT. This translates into CASSQDLGGWSPLHF.

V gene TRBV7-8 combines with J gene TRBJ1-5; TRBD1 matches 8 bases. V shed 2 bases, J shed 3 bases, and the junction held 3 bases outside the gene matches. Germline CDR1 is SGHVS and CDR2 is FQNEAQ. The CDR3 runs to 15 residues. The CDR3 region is CASSLRTGNNQPQHF. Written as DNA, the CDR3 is TGTGCCAGCAGCTTAAGGACAGGGAACAATCAGCCCCAGCATTTT.

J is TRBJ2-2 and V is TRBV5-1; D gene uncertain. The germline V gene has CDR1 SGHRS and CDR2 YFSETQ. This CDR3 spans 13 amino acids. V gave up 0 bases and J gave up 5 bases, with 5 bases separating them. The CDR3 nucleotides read TGCGCCAGCAGCTTGGTAGGGACCGGGGAGCTGTTTTTT. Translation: CASSLVGTGELFF. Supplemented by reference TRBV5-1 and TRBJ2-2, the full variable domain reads KAGVTQTPRYLIKTRGQQVTLSCSPISGHRSVSWYQQTPGQGLQFLFEYFSETQRNKGNFPGRFSGRQFSNSRSEMNVSTLELGDSALYLCASSLVGTGELFFGEGSRLTVL.

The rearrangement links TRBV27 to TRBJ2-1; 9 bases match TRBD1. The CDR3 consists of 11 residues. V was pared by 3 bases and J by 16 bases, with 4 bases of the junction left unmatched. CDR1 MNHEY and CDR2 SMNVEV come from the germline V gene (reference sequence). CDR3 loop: CASSLGQGKFF. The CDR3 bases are TGTGCCAGCAGTTTGGGACAGGGAAAATTCTTC.

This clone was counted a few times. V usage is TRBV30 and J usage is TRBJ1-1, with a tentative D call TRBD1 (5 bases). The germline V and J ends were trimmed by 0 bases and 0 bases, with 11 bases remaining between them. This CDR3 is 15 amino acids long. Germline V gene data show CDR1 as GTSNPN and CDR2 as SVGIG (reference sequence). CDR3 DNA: TGTGCCTGGAGTGTAGGTGGGGCCCTGAACACTGAAGCTTTCTTT. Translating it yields CAWSVGGALNTEAFF.

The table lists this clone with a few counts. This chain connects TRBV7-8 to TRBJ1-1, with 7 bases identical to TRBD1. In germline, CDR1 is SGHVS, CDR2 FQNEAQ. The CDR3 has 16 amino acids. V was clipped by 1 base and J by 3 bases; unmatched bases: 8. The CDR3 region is CASSLGPRGLDTEAFF. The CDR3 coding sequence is TGTGCCAGCAGCTTAGGTCCGAGGGGGCTGGACACTGAAGCTTTCTTT.

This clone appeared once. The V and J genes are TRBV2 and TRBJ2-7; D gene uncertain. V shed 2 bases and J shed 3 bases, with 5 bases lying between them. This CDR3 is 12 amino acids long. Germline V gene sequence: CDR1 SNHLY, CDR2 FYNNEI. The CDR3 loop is CASSEQLYEQYF. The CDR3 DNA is TGTGCCAGCAGTGAACAACTCTACGAGCAGTACTTC.

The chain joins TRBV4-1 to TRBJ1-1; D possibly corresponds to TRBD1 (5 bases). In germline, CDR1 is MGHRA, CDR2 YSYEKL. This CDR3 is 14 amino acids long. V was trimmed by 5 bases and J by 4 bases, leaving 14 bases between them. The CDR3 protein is CASSLVGQGTEAFF. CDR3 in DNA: TGCGCCAGCAGCTTGGTTGGGCAGGGCACTGAAGCTTTCTTT.

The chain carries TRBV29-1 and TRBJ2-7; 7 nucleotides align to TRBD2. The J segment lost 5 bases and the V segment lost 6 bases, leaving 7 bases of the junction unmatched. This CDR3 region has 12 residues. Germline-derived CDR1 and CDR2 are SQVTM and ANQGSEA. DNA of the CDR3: TGCAGCGTGGGGACTATGGACGACGAGCAGTACTTC. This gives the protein CSVGTMDDEQYF.

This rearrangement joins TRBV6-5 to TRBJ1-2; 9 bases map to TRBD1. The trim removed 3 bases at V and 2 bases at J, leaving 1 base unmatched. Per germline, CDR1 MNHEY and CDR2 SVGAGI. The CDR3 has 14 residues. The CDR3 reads CASSYGQGNYGYTF. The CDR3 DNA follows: TGTGCCAGCAGTTATGGACAGGGGAACTATGGCTACACCTTC.

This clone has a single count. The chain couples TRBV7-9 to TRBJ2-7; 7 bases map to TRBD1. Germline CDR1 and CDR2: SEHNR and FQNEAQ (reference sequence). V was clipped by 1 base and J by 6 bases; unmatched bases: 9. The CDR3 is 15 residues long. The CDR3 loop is CASSLEAGGYSEQYF. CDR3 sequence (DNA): TGTGCCAGCAGCTTAGAGGCAGGGGGTTACTCCGAGCAGTACTTC.